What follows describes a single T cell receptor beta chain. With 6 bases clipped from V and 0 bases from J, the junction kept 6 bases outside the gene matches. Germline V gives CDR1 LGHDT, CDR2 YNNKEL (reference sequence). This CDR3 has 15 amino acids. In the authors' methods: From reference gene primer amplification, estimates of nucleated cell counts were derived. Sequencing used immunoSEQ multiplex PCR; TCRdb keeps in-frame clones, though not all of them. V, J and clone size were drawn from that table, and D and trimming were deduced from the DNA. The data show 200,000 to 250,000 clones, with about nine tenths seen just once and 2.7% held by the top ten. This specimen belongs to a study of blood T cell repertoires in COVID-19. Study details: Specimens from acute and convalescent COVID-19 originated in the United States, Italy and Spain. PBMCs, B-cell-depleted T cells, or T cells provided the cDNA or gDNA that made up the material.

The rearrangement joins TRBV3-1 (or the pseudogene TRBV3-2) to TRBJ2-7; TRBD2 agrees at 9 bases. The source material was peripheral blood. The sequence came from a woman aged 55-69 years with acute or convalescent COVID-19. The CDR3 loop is CASRQTSGDSYEQYF. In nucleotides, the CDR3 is TGTGCCAGCAGACAGACTAGCGGTGACTCCTACGAGCAGTACTTC.